This TCR beta chain is from a study of OX40 agonist ivuxolimab in advanced cancers. Study-level information: The treatment was a fully human IgG2 OX40 agonist, ivuxolimab. Partial responses were achieved by three patients: one hepatocellular carcinoma, two cutaneous melanoma.

Study-level points and caveats: The authors also found low normalized T-cell clonal expansion in some nonresponders. Circulating CD4+ and CD8+ T cells showed clonal expansion by week 6 at 0.1 to 3.0 mg/kg.

Details on this clone: Its target is unknown.

The CDR3 contains 14 residues. The V gene lost 7 bases and the J gene lost 8 bases, with 20 bases spanning the gap. The germline V gene has CDR1 MDHEN and CDR2 SYDVKM. Assay: immunoSEQ multiplex PCR; the TCRdb copy retains only in-frame clones and omits some. The table lists about 130,000 clones, roughly 90% of them singletons. The V call is TRBV28, the J call TRBJ1-2; perhaps TRBD1 as D (6 bases). The sample here was CD4+ or CD8+ T cells sorted from blood, taken in a trial of the OX40 agonist ivuxolimab. This TCR was sampled from an adult with an advanced solid tumor such as melanoma, head and neck, liver or kidney cancer. CDR3: CASKTSDFTGGYTF. The CDR3 DNA follows: TGTGCCAGCAAGACATCGGACTTCACAGGGGGCTACACCTTC.